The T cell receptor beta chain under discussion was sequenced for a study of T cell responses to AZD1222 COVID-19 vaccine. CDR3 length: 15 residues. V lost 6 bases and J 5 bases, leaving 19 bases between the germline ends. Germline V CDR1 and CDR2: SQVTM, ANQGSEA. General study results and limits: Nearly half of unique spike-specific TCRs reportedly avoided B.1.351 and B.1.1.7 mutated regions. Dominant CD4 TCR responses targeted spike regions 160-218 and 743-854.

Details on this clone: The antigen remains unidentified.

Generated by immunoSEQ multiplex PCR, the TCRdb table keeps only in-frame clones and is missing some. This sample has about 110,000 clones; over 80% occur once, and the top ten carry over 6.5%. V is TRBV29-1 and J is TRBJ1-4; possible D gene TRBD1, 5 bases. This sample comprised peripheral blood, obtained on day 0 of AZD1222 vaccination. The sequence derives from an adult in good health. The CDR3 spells CSVDASGTGNEKLFF. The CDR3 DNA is TGCAGCGTAGACGCTTCCGGGACGGGGAATGAAAAACTGTTTTTT.